The clone carrying this TCR beta chain has just a few counts. No antigen is known for it. The data belong to a study of T cells in Graves' hyperthyroidism and ophthalmopathy. Study results and limitations: Median prediction lead before ophthalmopathy onset was 6.5 to 7 months with the model. The majority of expanded thyroid clonotypes above 0.001 also appeared in blood.

Germline CDR1 is SGHTA and CDR2 is FQGTGA. Unmatched junction bases numbered 21, after V lost 3 bases and J lost 2 bases. The CDR3 covers 21 residues. Over 18 months, lack of ophthalmopathy progression marked Graves' hyperthyroidism as stable. These patients, aged 18 to 65, had recently diagnosed hyperthyroidism lasting under 2 months. TCR beta CDR3 regions were amplified from RNA transcripts. The HTBI primer set was used in a first-round RT-PCR of the TCR CDR3. TCRdb called the multiplex PCR reads again in MiXCR, with one record for every CDR3 protein. The sample holds roughly 350,000 distinct CDR3 sequences, about 15% seen once.

This TCR came from a woman aged 30 to 39 with Graves' hyperthyroidism. Sequences were obtained from blood. The chain recombines TRBV7-3 with TRBJ2-3; 9 bases fit TRBD2. The CDR3 loop reads CASSFIVPKGESGRITDTQYF. The DNA for the CDR3 is TGTGCCAGCAGCTTTATTGTCCCTAAGGGGGAGAGCGGGAGGATCACAGATACGCAGTATTTT.